Below are 27 T cell receptor beta chains sequenced from a single sample in a study of cytomegalovirus exposure and HLA in healthy donors. Profiled with immunoSEQ multiplex PCR; TCRdb holds only in-frame clones, not every one. The profile shows roughly 100,000 clones, 85% of them singletons. The sample consisted of PBMCs. These receptors were obtained from a man between 18 and 35 years old in good health and CMV-seropositive.

This clone was observed a handful of times. The genes are TRBV5-1 and TRBJ2-3; perhaps TRBD2 as D (6 bases). Looked up from germline, CDR1 is SGHRS and CDR2 is YFSETQ. V was cut by 0 bases and J by 0 bases, with 11 bases left in between. There are 16 residues in the CDR3. The CDR3 reads CASSLGVADSTDTQYF. For the CDR3, the DNA is TGCGCCAGCAGCTTGGGAGTAGCGGATAGCACAGATACGCAGTATTTT. The full variable domain, with the rest looked up from reference TRBV5-1 and TRBJ2-3, is KAGVTQTPRYLIKTRGQQVTLSCSPISGHRSVSWYQQTPGQGLQFLFEYFSETQRNKGNFPGRFSGRQFSNSRSEMNVSTLELGDSALYLCASSLGVADSTDTQYFGPGTRLTVL.

Here the CDR3 DNA reads TGTGCCAGCAGTTTTTCAGGATTGAATGAAAAACTGTTTTTT. It encodes CASSFSGLNEKLFF. The V and J genes are TRBV28 and TRBJ1-4; D is unresolved. Germline-derived CDR1 and CDR2 are MDHEN and SYDVKM. V was cut by 3 bases and J by 5 bases, with 10 bases left in between. The CDR3 consists of 14 residues. The variable domain in full, with the rest retrieved from reference TRBV28 and TRBJ1-4, is DVKVTQSSRYLVKRTGEKVFLECVQDMDHENMFWYRQDPGLGLRLIYFSYDVKMKEKGDIPEGYSVSREKKERFSLILESASTNQTSMYLCASSFSGLNEKLFFGSGTQLSVL.

This chain connects TRBV14 to TRBJ2-5; 8 bases agree with TRBD2. J lost 2 bases, V lost 0 bases, and 5 bases had no gene match. This CDR3 has 16 amino acids. Germline V gene sequence: CDR1 SGHDN, CDR2 FVKESK. CDR3 sequence (DNA): TGTGCCAGCAGCCAAGATGGACAGCGGGGGCAAGAGACCCAGTACTTC. Translation gives CASSQDGQRGQETQYF.

The rearrangement joins TRBV5-1 to TRBJ2-2; D might be TRBD1 (5 bases). Trimming pared 2 bases from V and 6 bases from J, leaving 8 bases between. Looked up from germline, CDR1 is SGHRS and CDR2 is YFSETQ. The length of the CDR3 is 13 residues. CDR3 coding DNA: TGCGCCAGCAGCTTAAAGGGGCCCGGGGAGCTGTTTTTT. It is translated as CASSLKGPGELFF.

This chain connects TRBV28 to TRBJ1-1; 11 bases match TRBD1. Trimming at V came to 2 bases and at J to 0 bases, leaving 5 bases not matched to a gene. Germline V CDR1 and CDR2: MDHEN, SYDVKM. The CDR3 is made up of 17 amino acids. DNA of the CDR3: TGTGCCAGCAGTTTACCCGGGACAGGGGGGATGAACACTGAAGCTTTCTTT. This translates into CASSLPGTGGMNTEAFF.

The V gene is TRBV9, the J gene TRBJ2-2; perhaps TRBD1 as D (6 bases). The germline gives CDR1 SGDLS, CDR2 YYNGEE. The CDR3 has 16 amino acids. V dropped 0 bases and J dropped 4 bases, with 13 bases sitting between them. The chain's CDR3 is CASSVVGQSATGELFF. CDR3 nucleotide sequence: TGTGCCAGCAGCGTAGTCGGACAGTCAGCCACCGGGGAGCTGTTTTTT.

This rearrangement joins TRBV28 to TRBJ2-7; D is possibly TRBD2 (5 bases). The CDR3 is 16 amino acids. V lost 5 bases to trimming and J lost 6 bases, with 23 bases between them. Germline lookup yields CDR1 MDHEN and CDR2 SYDVKM. The CDR3 sequence: CASSATGLIPTGEQYF. The CDR3, as DNA: TGTGCCAGCAGTGCTACGGGATTGATACCGACGGGCGAGCAGTACTTC.

This clone was seen just once. V and J are TRBV4-1 and TRBJ2-1; the D gene is possibly TRBD2 (6 bases). The germline V gene encodes CDR1 MGHRA and CDR2 YSYEKL. This CDR3 comprises 13 residues. V lost 1 base and J lost 9, with 10 bases in between. This CDR3 is CASSQGRDGEQFF. The CDR3, as DNA: TGCGCCAGCAGCCAAGGGCGGGATGGTGAGCAGTTCTTC.

The chain joins TRBV7-6 to TRBJ2-1, with a possible D match to TRBD1 (6 bases). Germline V gene sequence: CDR1 SGHVS, CDR2 FNYEAQ. This CDR3 has 15 amino acids. Trimming took off 5 bases at V and 6 bases at J, with 17 bases between the two ends. CDR3 sequence reads: CASSRRGGHGNEQFF. The CDR3 DNA reads as TGTGCCAGCAGCAGGCGAGGGGGACACGGCAATGAGCAGTTCTTC. The full variable domain, its missing parts supplied by reference TRBV7-6 and TRBJ2-1, is GAGVSQSPRYKVTKRGQDVALRCDPISGHVSLYWYRQALGQGPEFLTYFNYEAQQDKSGLPNDRFSAERPEGSISTLTIQRTEQRDSAMYRCASSRRGGHGNEQFFGPGTRLTVL.

V gene TRBV10-3 combines with J gene TRBJ1-1; tentatively, D is TRBD1 (5 bases). The CDR3 contains 14 residues. Germline loops: CDR1 ENHRY, CDR2 SYGVKD. V was trimmed by 3 bases and J by 1 base, leaving 9 bases between them. The CDR3 nucleotides are TGTGCCATCAGTGAAGCCCAGGGGAACACTGAAGCTTTCTTT. Its protein is CAISEAQGNTEAFF.

The V gene is TRBV10-3, the J gene TRBJ2-5; D ambiguous. Trimming removed 4 bases from V and 2 bases from J, with 8 bases in between. Germline CDR1 is ENHRY and CDR2 is SYGVKD. The CDR3 runs to 13 residues. CDR3 loop: CAISARQQETQYF. DNA for the CDR3: TGTGCCATCAGTGCGAGGCAGCAAGAGACCCAGTACTTC.

This clone was detected many times. As DNA, the CDR3 is TGTGCCAGCGGTACAGGGTTGGGTGAGAAACTGTTTTTT. This codes for CASGTGLGEKLFF. This chain joins TRBV7-6 and TRBJ1-4, with a tentative D call TRBD1 (6 bases). CDR1 and CDR2 (germline): SGHVS, FNYEAQ. The germline V and J ends were trimmed by 8 bases and 11 bases, with 18 bases remaining between them. The CDR3 has 13 amino acids.

The rearrangement joins TRBV7-2 to TRBJ1-2; D is perhaps TRBD1 (6 bases). The CDR3 runs 12 residues. Germline V gives CDR1 SGHTA, CDR2 FQGNSA. V shed 6 bases and J shed 4 bases, with 9 bases lying between them. The DNA for the CDR3 is TGTGCCAGCAGGGGACATATCTATGGCTACACCTTC. Protein product: CASRGHIYGYTF.

This sequence joins TRBV11-2 and TRBJ2-1, with D unclear. Trimming stripped 5 bases from V and 9 bases from J, with 11 bases between. CDR3 size: 12 residues. Germline CDR1 and CDR2: SGHAT and FQNNGV. The DNA for the CDR3 is TGTGCCAGCAGCCCAGGCCCAGGTGAGCAGTTCTTC. This gives the protein CASSPGPGEQFF. The full variable domain, in which reference TRBV11-2 and TRBJ2-1 provide the parts outside the CDR3, is EAGVAQSPRYKIIEKRQSVAFWCNPISGHATLYWYQQILGQGPKLLIQFQNNGVVDDSQLPKDRFSAERLKGVDSTLKIQPAKLEDSAVYLCASSPGPGEQFFGPGTRLTVL.

The chain is built from TRBV5-1 and TRBJ2-5; the D gene is possibly TRBD2 (7 bases). From germline, CDR1 is SGHRS and CDR2 YFSETQ. With 2 bases removed from V and 4 bases from J, the gap between germline ends came to 15 bases. The CDR3 loop spans 15 amino acids. The CDR3 loop reads CASSLYPGEGETQYF. The CDR3 DNA is TGCGCCAGCAGCTTATACCCAGGGGAGGGAGAGACCCAGTACTTC.

This chain links TRBV7-9 with TRBJ2-1; 10 bases agree with TRBD2. The length of the CDR3 is 16 residues. V was clipped by 5 bases and J by 7 bases; unmatched bases: 11. Germline CDR1 is SEHNR and CDR2 is FQNEAQ (reference sequence). The CDR3 is CASSQIGGGLANEQFF. The CDR3 nucleotides are TGTGCCAGCAGCCAAATAGGGGGGGGACTAGCGAATGAGCAGTTCTTC.

The rearrangement uses TRBV5-1 and TRBJ2-1; TRBD2 matches 12 bases. Germline V CDR1 and CDR2: SGHRS, YFSETQ. J was trimmed by 7 bases and V by 0 bases; bases with no gene match: 2. This CDR3 spans 15 amino acids. The CDR3 nucleotides read TGCGCCAGCAGCTTGGGACTAGCGGGAGTTAATGAGCAGTTCTTC. Its translation is CASSLGLAGVNEQFF.

This chain's CDR3 is CASSLGGFNTDTQYF. The DNA for the CDR3 is TGTGCCAGCAGTTTAGGCGGATTCAACACAGATACGCAGTATTTT. This chain uses TRBV28 with TRBJ2-3; D unclear. This CDR3 contains 15 residues. V gave up 2 bases and J gave up 2 bases, with 11 bases separating them. The V gene's germline CDR1 is MDHEN and CDR2 SYDVKM. The full variable domain, its missing parts supplied by reference TRBV28 and TRBJ2-3, is DVKVTQSSRYLVKRTGEKVFLECVQDMDHENMFWYRQDPGLGLRLIYFSYDVKMKEKGDIPEGYSVSREKKERFSLILESASTNQTSMYLCASSLGGFNTDTQYFGPGTRLTVL.

The gene calls are TRBV7-9 and TRBJ2-7; 10 bases are a match to TRBD2. This CDR3 contains 16 residues. Germline values: CDR1 SEHNR, CDR2 FQNEAQ (reference sequence). J gave up 6 bases and V 0 bases, and 8 bases lay outside the gene matches. CDR3 in amino acids: CASSLAVGTSDGEQYF. For the CDR3, the DNA is TGTGCCAGCAGCTTAGCGGTCGGGACTAGCGACGGCGAGCAGTACTTC. The complete variable domain, with remaining parts taken from reference TRBV7-9 and TRBJ2-7, reads DTGVSQNPRHKITKRGQNVTFRCDPISEHNRLYWYRQTLGQGPEFLTYFQNEAQLEKSRLLSDRFSAERPKGSFSTLEIQRTEQGDSAMYLCASSLAVGTSDGEQYFGPGTRLTVT.

The genes are TRBV15 and TRBJ2-5, with a tentative D call TRBD2 (5 bases). Per germline, CDR1 LNHNV and CDR2 YYDKDF (reference sequence). CDR3 size: 16 residues. The V end was cut by 3 bases, the J end by 4 bases, with 18 bases between. As DNA, the CDR3 is TGTGCCACCAGCAGGAGAGACTACGCAAGTCCAGAGACCCAGTACTTC. It translates to CATSRRDYASPETQYF.

The chain combines TRBV5-1 with TRBJ2-3; the match to TRBD1 covers 8 bases. This CDR3 spans 16 amino acids. J lost 1 base, V lost 3 bases, and 7 bases had no gene match. Germline-derived CDR1 and CDR2 are SGHRS and YFSETQ. CDR3 bases: TGCGCCAGCAGCTCAACAGGGGGGAAGGGCACAGATACGCAGTATTTT. Protein product: CASSSTGGKGTDTQYF. The variable domain in full, with the rest retrieved from reference TRBV5-1 and TRBJ2-3, is KAGVTQTPRYLIKTRGQQVTLSCSPISGHRSVSWYQQTPGQGLQFLFEYFSETQRNKGNFPGRFSGRQFSNSRSEMNVSTLELGDSALYLCASSSTGGKGTDTQYFGPGTRLTVL.

The chain couples TRBV12-1 to TRBJ1-3; the table's D call, TRBD1, was not checked against the DNA. TRBV12-1 is a pseudogene locus. The CDR3 has 16 residues. Here the CDR3 reads CASSSGTRGGGNTIYF. The CDR3 DNA sequence: TGTGCCAGCAGCTCAGGCACCAGGGGCGGTGGAAACACCATATATTTT.

The genes are TRBV2 and TRBJ1-1, with D tentatively TRBD1 (6 bases). V was clipped by 6 bases and J by 0 bases, with 8 bases between them. From germline, CDR1 is SNHLY and CDR2 FYNNEI. The CDR3 sequence is 13 residues long. The CDR3 nucleotides are TGTGCCAGCAGGGGGACACTGAACACTGAAGCTTTCTTT. Translated, it gives CASRGTLNTEAFF.

This chain links TRBV5-4 with TRBJ1-1, with D possibly being TRBD1 (6 bases). The CDR3 is 12 residues long. Trimming stripped 4 bases from V and 9 bases from J, with 13 bases between. Germline CDR1 is SGHNT and CDR2 is YYREEE (reference sequence). DNA for the CDR3: TGTGCCAGCAGCGCACAGGGAAACCAAGCTTTCTTT. It translates to CASSAQGNQAFF.

J is TRBJ2-1 and V is TRBV6-1, with 8 bases lining up with TRBD2. Germline assignment: CDR1 MNHNS and CDR2 SASEGT. The junction had 4 bases not matched to a gene; V was cut back by 0 bases and J by 3 bases. This CDR3 has 16 amino acids. In DNA form, the CDR3 reads TGTGCCAGCAGTGAAGCATTAACTAGCGGCTACAATGAGCAGTTCTTC. Translated, it gives CASSEALTSGYNEQFF.

The chain combines TRBV7-8 with TRBJ1-4, with a possible D match to TRBD1 (6 bases). This CDR3 contains 15 residues. The V end lost 1 base, the J end lost 2 bases, and 8 bases lay between the germline ends. The germline V gene encodes CDR1 SGHVS and CDR2 FQNEAQ. CDR3 bases: TGTGCCAGCAGCTTAGATGACAGGACTAATGAAAAACTGTTTTTT. Residues: CASSLDDRTNEKLFF.

This clone was seen only once. The junction does not match germline at one end; this may be a read error. In nucleotides, the CDR3 is TGCGCCAGCAGCTCTGGACAGGGGGCCGGGGTCTTC. Translating it yields CASSSGQGAGVF. The chain is built from TRBV5-1 and TRBJ2-1; 11 bases align to TRBD1. Per germline, CDR1 SGHRS and CDR2 YFSETQ. There are 12 residues in the CDR3.